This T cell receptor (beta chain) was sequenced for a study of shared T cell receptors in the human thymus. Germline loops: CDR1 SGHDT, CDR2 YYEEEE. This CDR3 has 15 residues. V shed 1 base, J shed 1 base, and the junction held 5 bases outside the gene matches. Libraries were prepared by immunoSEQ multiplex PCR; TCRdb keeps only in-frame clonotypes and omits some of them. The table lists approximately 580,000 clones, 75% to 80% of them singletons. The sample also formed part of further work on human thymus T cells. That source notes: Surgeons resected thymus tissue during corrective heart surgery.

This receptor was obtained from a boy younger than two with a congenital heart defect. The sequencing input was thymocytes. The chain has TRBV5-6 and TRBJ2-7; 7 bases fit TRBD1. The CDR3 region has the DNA TGTGCCAGCAGCTTGAAAGGACAGGCTTCCTACGAGCAGTACTTC. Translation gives CASSLKGQASYEQYF.